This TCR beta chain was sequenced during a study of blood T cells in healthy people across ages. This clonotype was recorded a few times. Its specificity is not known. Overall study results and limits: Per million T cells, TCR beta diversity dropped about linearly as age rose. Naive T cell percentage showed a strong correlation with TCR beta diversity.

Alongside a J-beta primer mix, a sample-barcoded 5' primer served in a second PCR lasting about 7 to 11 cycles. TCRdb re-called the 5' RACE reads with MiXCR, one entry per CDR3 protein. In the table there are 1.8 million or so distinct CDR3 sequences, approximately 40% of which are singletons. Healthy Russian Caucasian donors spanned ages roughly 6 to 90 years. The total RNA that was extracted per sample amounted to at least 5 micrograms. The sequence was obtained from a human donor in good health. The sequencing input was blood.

The CDR3, as DNA: TGCAGTGCCAGAACCCCGGGACTCGTAACCGACAATGAGCAGTTCTTC. Translating it yields CSARTPGLVTDNEQFF. The chain uses TRBV20-1 and TRBJ2-1, with D perhaps matching TRBD2 (6 bases). V lost 6 bases, J lost 5 bases, and 23 bases lay in between. Germline V gene sequence: CDR1 DFQATT, CDR2 SNEGSKA (reference sequence). The CDR3 has 16 residues.